The 7 T cell receptor beta chains below all came from one sample that was sequenced in a study of cytomegalovirus exposure and HLA in healthy donors (dated by TCRdb to 2017 to 2019). Library prep was done by the immunoSEQ multiplex PCR assay. For the multiplex PCR, a mixture combining 60 forward primers for TCR Vbeta segments and 13 reverse primers for TCR Jbeta segments was used. TCRdb retrieved this table from immuneACCESS and kept in-frame rearrangements only. Not all clones are present; in checked studies, unresolved V genes account for under half, and no reason is known for the remainder. The sample's records list 200,000 to 250,000 clones. The ten largest account for roughly 1.2% of the sample. Sequencing was done on a sample of PBMCs. All receptors derive from a girl aged 2-10 years in good health and CMV-seropositive.

This chain links TRBV28 with TRBJ2-7, with D perhaps TRBD2 (6 bases). The CDR3 is 12 amino acids. V was cut by 6 bases and J by 6 bases, with 12 bases left in between. Germline CDR1 and CDR2: MDHEN and SYDVKM. CDR3 in amino acids: CASSPRGSEQYF. Written as DNA, the CDR3 is TGTGCCAGCAGCCCCCGGGGGTCCGAGCAGTACTTC.

The chain carries TRBV9 and TRBJ1-2; 8 bases are a match to TRBD1. Germline-derived CDR1 and CDR2 are SGDLS and YYNGEE. The CDR3 sequence is 15 residues long. V was pared by 0 bases and J by 6 bases, with 7 bases of the junction left unmatched. The CDR3 DNA is TGTGCCAGCAGCGTAGGTATTTCAGGGGGCGATGGCTACACCTTC. Translation gives CASSVGISGGDGYTF.

The chain has TRBV19 and TRBJ2-5; TRBD1 matches 9 bases. The junction had 5 bases not matched to a gene; V was cut back by 5 bases and J by 4 bases. This CDR3 has 14 residues. Per the germline V gene, CDR1 is LNHDA and CDR2 is SQIVND (reference sequence). The CDR3 region has the DNA TGTGCCAGTAGTCCGGGACAGGGTCGAGAGACCCAGTACTTC. Its protein is CASSPGQGRETQYF.

The V call is TRBV6-1, the J call TRBJ2-7; 9 bases align to TRBD2. The V gene's germline CDR1 is MNHNS and CDR2 SASEGT. The trim removed 1 base at V and 4 bases at J, leaving 8 bases unmatched. The CDR3 contains 16 residues. This CDR3 reads CASSEGFSGSGYEQYF. CDR3 nucleotide sequence: TGTGCCAGCAGTGAAGGGTTTAGCGGGAGTGGGTACGAGCAGTACTTC.

The V and J genes are TRBV30 and TRBJ2-5, with 13 bases fitting TRBD2. Germline values: CDR1 GTSNPN, CDR2 SVGIG (reference sequence). The CDR3 length is 15 residues. J gave up 7 bases and V 4 bases, and 9 bases lay outside the gene matches. The CDR3 loop is CAWTGTSGTQGTQYF. As DNA, the CDR3 is TGTGCCTGGACCGGGACTAGCGGGACCCAGGGGACCCAGTACTTC. Supplemented by reference TRBV30 and TRBJ2-5, the full variable domain reads SQTIHQWPATLVQPVGSPLSLECTVEGTSNPNLYWYRQAAGRGLQLLFYSVGIGQISSEVPQNLSASRPQDRQFILSSKKLLLSDSGFYLCAWTGTSGTQGTQYFGPGTRLLVL.

The J gene is TRBJ1-1, the V gene TRBV30; D gene uncertain. Germline V CDR1 and CDR2: GTSNPN, SVGIG (reference sequence). Trimming stripped 4 bases from V and 1 base from J, with 13 bases between. The CDR3 consists of 14 residues. The CDR3 DNA sequence: TGTGCCTGGACAGATTTTACACCGAACACTGAAGCTTTCTTT. It is translated as CAWTDFTPNTEAFF. Full variable domain (remainder filled in from reference TRBV30 and TRBJ1-1): SQTIHQWPATLVQPVGSPLSLECTVEGTSNPNLYWYRQAAGRGLQLLFYSVGIGQISSEVPQNLSASRPQDRQFILSSKKLLLSDSGFYLCAWTDFTPNTEAFFGQGTRLTVV.

The V gene is TRBV27, the J gene TRBJ1-1; D is perhaps TRBD1 (5 bases). Germline V gene data show CDR1 as MNHEY and CDR2 as SMNVEV (reference sequence). The V gene lost 8 bases and the J gene lost 4 bases, with 14 bases spanning the gap. The CDR3 is 13 residues long. CDR3 in DNA: TGTGCCAGCGGGCGGGGGGTCGGCACTGAAGCTTTCTTT. Protein: CASGRGVGTEAFF.